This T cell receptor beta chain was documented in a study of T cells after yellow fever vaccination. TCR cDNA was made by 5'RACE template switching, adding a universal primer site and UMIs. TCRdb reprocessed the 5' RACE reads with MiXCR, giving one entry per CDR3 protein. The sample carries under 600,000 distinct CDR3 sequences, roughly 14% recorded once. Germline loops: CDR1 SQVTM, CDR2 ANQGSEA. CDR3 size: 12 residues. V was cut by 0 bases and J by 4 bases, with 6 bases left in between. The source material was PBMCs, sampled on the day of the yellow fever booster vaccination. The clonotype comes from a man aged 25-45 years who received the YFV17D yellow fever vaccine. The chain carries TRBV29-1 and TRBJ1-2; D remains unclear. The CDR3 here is CSVEDLLYGYTF. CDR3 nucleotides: TGCAGCGTTGAAGATCTCCTCTATGGCTACACCTTC.